These T cell receptor beta chains were read from a single sample in a study of identical twins. One entry per CDR3 protein results from TCRdb running MiXCR on the 5' RACE reads. The repertoire holds some 270,000 distinct CDR3 sequences, about 8.9% seen once, with less than 4% in the top ten. The sample was also reused in another study, on yellow fever vaccine responses in identical twins.

Sample: CD8+ T cells sorted from blood. The source is a woman between 18 and 30 years old in good health. Both conserved end residues are part of each CDR3. The D gene is left open where the match is weak. Size is stated for part of the rows, as once, few or many counts, or as a class when the clone is expanded.

d_call j_call v_call clone_size cdr3_nt cdr3_aa
NA TRBJ1-1 TRBV20-1 few TGCAGTGCTAGATCCCTAGAAGGGTCCTCGAACACTGAAGCTTTCTTT CSARSLEGSSNTEAFF
NA TRBJ1-2 TRBV10-3 few TGTGCCATCAGTGAGACAGGGCCTTTTAACTATGGCTACACCTTC CAISETGPFNYGYTF
TRBD1 TRBJ1-1 TRBV5-6 many TGTGCCAGCAGCTGGGGACAGCAGAACACTGAAGCTTTCTTT CASSWGQQNTEAFF
TRBD1 TRBJ2-1 TRBV5-5 many TGTGCCAGCAGCCCGACAGGGTTTTCCTACAATGAGCAGTTCTTC CASSPTGFSYNEQFF
NA TRBJ2-5 TRBV5-1 once TGCGCCAGCAGCTTCCAAGATCAACCCGCGGACGAGACCCAGTACTTC CASSFQDQPADETQYF
TRBD2 TRBJ2-7 TRBV7-2 few TGTGCCAGCAGCGCACCTAGCGGGGGGTCCTACGAGCAGTACTTC CASSAPSGGSYEQYF
TRBD1 TRBJ2-7 TRBV6-6 NA TGTGCCAGCAGACACGGGACAGGGGACGAGCAGTACTTC CASRHGTGDEQYF
NA TRBJ2-3 TRBV28 NA TGTGCCAGCAGTCGCCGGGACTCGGATACAGATACGCAGTATTTT CASSRRDSDTDTQYF
NA TRBJ2-7 TRBV11-2 few TGTGCCAGCAGCCCCGCGGGACTGATGTACGAGCAGTACTTC CASSPAGLMYEQYF
NA TRBJ2-2 TRBV24-1 few TGTGCCACCAGTGATTTGGGGTTTGGACGGACGAACACCGGGGAGCTGTTTTTT CATSDLGFGRTNTGELFF
NA TRBJ1-2 TRBV28 many TGTGCCAGCAGTCCCGTTGGTGGGACCAAGGAAGATGGCTACACCTTC CASSPVGGTKEDGYTF
NA TRBJ2-7 TRBV15 NA TGTGCCACCAGCAGACCCAATTTAGGCTCCTACGAGCAGTACTTC CATSRPNLGSYEQYF
NA TRBJ2-7 TRBV29-1 many TGCAGCGTTGAAGTACAGTGGGGGGACGAGCAGTACTTC CSVEVQWGDEQYF
TRBD1 TRBJ2-3 TRBV25-1 many TGTGCCAGCAGTGACAGATGGACAGGGGATACGCAGTATTTT CASSDRWTGDTQYF
TRBD1 TRBJ2-1 TRBV6-5 NA TGTGCCAGCAGTTCGGGACAGGGTGGCAATGAGCAGTTCTTC CASSSGQGGNEQFF
NA TRBJ1-2 TRBV30 few TGTGCCTGGACAAACGGAGGAACCTACACCTTC CAWTNGGTYTF
TRBD1 TRBJ1-4 TRBV12-3/TRBV12-4 NA TGTGCCAGCACCCGGGACAGACCTAATGAAAAACTGTTTTTT CASTRDRPNEKLFF
NA TRBJ2-1 TRBV20-1 NA TGCAGTGCTAGGTATATAAATGAGCAGTTCTTC CSARYINEQFF
NA TRBJ2-3 TRBV6-2/TRBV6-3 NA TGTGCCAGCAGTTACCTTTCGGTCGGCACAGATACGCAGTATTTT CASSYLSVGTDTQYF
NA TRBJ2-7 TRBV5-1 many TGCGCCAGCAGCCCCTCGTACCACCAGGCCTACGAGCAGTACTTC CASSPSYHQAYEQYF
TRBD2 TRBJ2-7 TRBV27 many TGTGCCAGCAGTCCCCCCGGGGGGGAGCAGTACTTC CASSPPGGEQYF
TRBD1 TRBJ2-7 TRBV29-1 NA TGCAGCGTTGAAGATATTGACAGGGGCTTGTACTTC CSVEDIDRGLYF
NA TRBJ2-7 TRBV4-1 NA TGCGCCAGCAGCCCGGCGTTGGGGGAGAATCCCTACGAGCAGTACTTC CASSPALGENPYEQYF
NA TRBJ1-5 TRBV28 few TGTGCCAGCAGAGGGCGGGGCAATCAGCCCCAGCATTTT CASRGRGNQPQHF
TRBD2 TRBJ2-1 TRBV3-1 many TGTGCCAGCAGCCAGGCGGGGGGCCCTTACAATGAGCAGTTCTTC CASSQAGGPYNEQFF
TRBD2 TRBJ2-7 TRBV20-1 NA TGCAGTGCCCACGGACTAGCGGGTACACACTACGAGCAGTACTTC CSAHGLAGTHYEQYF
NA TRBJ2-7 TRBV20-1 NA TGCAGTGCTAGATCTGCCTATACTTACGAGCAGTACTTC CSARSAYTYEQYF
NA TRBJ2-5 TRBV7-9 NA TGTGCCAGCAGCCGGCCGGGACTCCAAGAGACCCAGTACTTC CASSRPGLQETQYF
TRBD1 TRBJ2-2 TRBV6-4 few TGTGCCAGCAGTGAAGGGACAGGAAACACCGGGGAGCTGTTTTTT CASSEGTGNTGELFF
NA TRBJ2-1 TRBV11-2 NA TGTGCCAGCAGCTTTAATCGGGAGCTCCTTTACAATGAGCAGTTCTTC CASSFNRELLYNEQFF
TRBD2 TRBJ2-1 TRBV7-3 many TGTGCCAGCAGCTTAACTCCTAGCGGGGGAATCAATGAGCAGTTCTTC CASSLTPSGGINEQFF
NA TRBJ2-7 TRBV20-1 many TGCAGTGCTCGGGACTGGACCTACGAGCAGTACTTC CSARDWTYEQYF
NA TRBJ2-1 TRBV12-3/TRBV12-4 many TGTGCCAGCAGTTCGACGTCTTGGCTTGATGAGCAGTTCTTC CASSSTSWLDEQFF
NA TRBJ2-7 TRBV7-9 few TGTGCCAGCAGCTTAGTCCTTTACGAGCAGTACTTC CASSLVLYEQYF
TRBD1 TRBJ2-5 TRBV7-9 NA TGTGCCACCAGGGGGTTCGGGGAGACCCAGTACTTC CATRGFGETQYF
TRBD2 TRBJ2-1 TRBV9 NA TGTGCCAGCAGCGCGGGAGGGGCGAGCTCCTACAATGAGCAGTTCTTC CASSAGGASSYNEQFF
TRBD2 TRBJ2-1 TRBV27 many TGTGCCAGCAGTTCGGGGGGGCTGATCAATGAGCAGTTCTTC CASSSGGLINEQFF